This T cell receptor (beta chain) was found in a study of T-cell memory formation after mild COVID-19 (dated by TCRdb to the early 2020s). A note on the overall study: TCR sequence clusters from the two donors were found to be largely donor specific. In two donors, T-cell clones that expanded and contracted after mild COVID-19 were followed by sequencing TCRalpha and TCRbeta repertoires longitudinally. The cohort comprised two young, previously healthy adult volunteers, one female and one male.

Study-wide findings and limitations: Clones contracting from day 15 to 85 had balanced CD4/CD8 phenotypes, while a second wave expanding from day 15 to 37 was biased towards CD4+. Some responding clones were detected in pre-infection memory, which suggested that pre-existing cross-reactive memory T cells had joined the SARS-CoV-2 response. Contracting CD4+ clones were located mainly in the CM and EM memory subsets, whereas CD8+ clones were found to be enriched in EMRA. The second-wave clones that peaked on day 37 were not confirmed to be SARS-CoV-2 specific. The study covered only a couple of mild cases, and larger cohorts including severe cases with pre-infection samples were considered necessary.

PBMCs were isolated by Ficoll-Paque density gradient centrifugation. Concerning this clonotype: Its antigen remains unidentified. Per-nucleotide qualities are absent, and no much larger clonotype sits a single base away.

V gives up 6 bases and J gives up 4 bases, and the segment between their germline ends measures 17 bases. Based on the germline V gene, the CDR1 and CDR2 sequences are SGHDT and YYEEEE. From cysteine to phenylalanine, the CDR3 is 16 amino acids long. Of all the DNA, just the CDR3 is kept, 48 bases in frame from base 1. The instrument given in TCRdb is Illumina NovaSeq 6000. Using 5'RACE with constant-segment primers, TCRalpha and TCRbeta cDNA libraries were constructed, with sample barcodes and unique molecular identifiers added in the process. Trizol reagent was used to extract RNA from every sample. Libraries were amplified in two PCR steps, with a second sample barcode and Illumina TruSeq adapters added in the second step. Sequencing of libraries was performed on an Illumina NovaSeq with 2 x 150 bp paired-end reads. In the source study's methods: Demultiplexing of reads and collapsing into UMI-guided consensus sequences were performed with migec v1.2.7. Using mixcr v2.1.11, the UMI consensuses were aligned to TRA and TRB V and J templates and assembled into clonotypes. Expanded or contracted clonotypes were those called significant by both edgeR and NoisET, with noise models trained on biological replicates. For edgeR calls, the cutoffs were a false discovery rate-adjusted p below 0.01 and a log2 fold-change threshold of 1. As an exploratory analysis of dynamics, PCA with hierarchical clustering was applied to max-normalized trajectories of the 1000 most abundant clonotypes. Separately sequenced CD4+ and CD8+ repertoires were used to assign a CD4 or CD8 phenotype to each responding clone. TCRdb reran the public reads through fastp at Q25 and MiXCR, keeping productive beta chains. Each CDR3 protein appears once, grouped with its most common genes and DNA. What appears here as the V and J calls and clone size reflects TCRdb's work, not the paper's. A total of about 450,000 distinct CDR3 sequences appear in this sample, more than 20% of them only once. The ten largest clones capture around 13% of the sample.

This receptor was obtained from an adult woman who had mild COVID-19 (a few samples of this study predate the infection). The sample titles of this study are shuffled in the database, so cell type and time point are left out; the donor was told from shared clones. The chain was built from TRBV5-6 and TRBJ1-6, and perhaps TRBD1 as D gene, on 5 matching bases. Sequences were obtained from PBMCs or a T cell subset sorted from them (not recorded which). The DNA sequence reads TGTGCCAGCACCCGGACGGGGGAAGCTTATAATTCACCCCTCCACTTT. The encoded protein is CASTRTGEAYNSPLHF.